This TCR beta chain was recovered during a study of post-analysis software for immune sequencing data. Study conclusions and caveats: TRBV segments more frequent in patients than in controls numbered five and included TRBV5-6, TRBV5-1 and TRBV20-1.

Unique molecular identifiers were present in the TCR beta cDNA libraries. TCRdb reanalysed the PCR reads using MiXCR and keeps one entry per CDR3 protein. The sample yields hundreds of thousands of distinct CDR3 sequences, 25% to 30% seen once. As regards this clonotype: Its antigen is undetermined.

CDR1 MNHNS and CDR2 SASEGT come from the germline V gene. J gave up 4 bases and V 8 bases, and 9 bases lay outside the gene matches. The CDR3 is made up of 15 amino acids. This receptor was identified in a girl between 10 and 17 years old with multiple sclerosis. The sample comprised blood. The V and J genes are TRBV6-1 and TRBJ2-3, with TRBD1 identical over 10 bases. CDR3 bases: TGTGCCAGCCTGGCCGGGGACAGGGGTTCAGATACGCAGTATTTT. This translates into CASLAGDRGSDTQYF.